This entry lists 24 T cell receptor beta chains sequenced from one sample in a study of T cell repertoires in cytomegalovirus infection. TCRdb re-called the reads with MiXCR, one entry per CDR3 protein. The sample holds hundreds of thousands of distinct CDR3 sequences, roughly 17% seen once. The sample was PBMCs. The receptors shown here come from a human donor in good health (CMV status not recorded). Some clones in this sample may be carry-over from other donors' samples.

This clonotype was counted at least ten times. The rearrangement uses TRBV7-2 and TRBJ2-1; 8 nucleotides agree with TRBD2. The V gene end was trimmed by 2 bases and the J gene end by 3 bases; junction bases not matched to a gene: 9. The germline V gene encodes CDR1 SGHTA and CDR2 FQGNSA. This CDR3 has 17 residues. The CDR3 reads CASSLRWAGGFYNEQFF. The CDR3 coding sequence is TGTGCCAGCAGCTTACGCTGGGCGGGGGGATTCTACAATGAGCAGTTCTTC. The full variable domain, with the rest looked up from reference TRBV7-2 and TRBJ2-1, is GAGVSQSPSNKVTEKGKDVELRCDPISGHTALYWYRQSLGQGLEFLIYFQGNSAPDKSGLPSDRFSAERTGGSVSTLTIQRTQQEDSAVYLCASSLRWAGGFYNEQFFGPGTRLTVL.

The chain combines TRBV28 with TRBJ1-2, with 10 bases identical to TRBD1. Germline V gene sequence: CDR1 MDHEN, CDR2 SYDVKM. The CDR3 runs to 16 residues. J lost 4 bases, V lost 8 bases, and 13 bases had no gene match. This CDR3 is CASGDRPGQGPYGYTF. The DNA for the CDR3 is TGTGCCAGCGGTGACAGACCGGGACAGGGGCCCTATGGCTACACCTTC.

This clonotype was counted many times. The chain has TRBV7-2 and TRBJ2-7, with D possibly being TRBD1 (6 bases). This CDR3 spans 15 amino acids. CDR1 and CDR2 from the germline V gene are SGHTA and FQGNSA. Deletions cut 3 bases from V and 2 bases from J, with 14 bases between. The CDR3 nucleotides are TGTGCCAGCAGCTTTCGAGGACAGATGACCTACGAGCAGTACTTC. This codes for CASSFRGQMTYEQYF.

This clonotype was picked up a small number of times. The chain has TRBV28 and TRBJ1-2; D might be TRBD1 (5 bases). Germline values: CDR1 MDHEN, CDR2 SYDVKM. The ends were cut back, 8 bases at V and 4 bases at J, with 20 bases in the middle. The CDR3 length is 15 residues. In DNA, the CDR3 is TGTGCCAGCCTTCTCACGGGGGTGAGAAGCTATGGCTACACCTTC. Amino acid sequence: CASLLTGVRSYGYTF.

This clonotype has only a few counts. This chain connects TRBV20-1 to TRBJ1-5; 7 bases agree with TRBD1. The CDR3 spans 16 residues. Germline V gene data show CDR1 as DFQATT and CDR2 as SNEGSKA (reference sequence). V lost 1 base to trimming and J lost 11 bases; unmatched junction nucleotides: 17. The CDR3 DNA follows: TGCAGTGCTAGAGCTACAGGGGCTCCCGCTGTATCAGCCCAGCATTTT. Its translation: CSARATGAPAVSAQHF.

The rearrangement links TRBV9 to TRBJ1-1; 7 nucleotides match TRBD1. CDR3 length: 15 residues. Germline lookup yields CDR1 SGDLS and CDR2 YYNGEE. V lost 0 bases to trimming and J lost 3 bases; unmatched junction nucleotides: 5. CDR3 in DNA: TGTGCCAGCAGCGTAGGAGGGGGCGCATACACTGAAGCTTTCTTT. Its translation is CASSVGGGAYTEAFF.

The sample holds many counts of this clonotype. This chain connects TRBV4-3 to TRBJ1-1; no clear D gene. The CDR3 loop spans 15 amino acids. Germline CDR1 is LGHNA and CDR2 is YSLEER. V lost 1 base, J lost 1 base, and 10 bases lay in between. The CDR3 here is CASSQGWTGNTEAFF. The CDR3 nucleotides read TGCGCCAGCAGCCAAGGTTGGACGGGGAACACTGAAGCTTTCTTT.

This clonotype was counted between two and nine times. This rearrangement joins TRBV20-1 to TRBJ2-2, with 12 positions matching TRBD2. The CDR3 extends over 18 amino acids. CDR1 is DFQATT and CDR2 is SNEGSKA in the germline V gene (reference sequence). J lost 0 bases, V lost 1 base, and 6 bases had no gene match. This CDR3 reads CSARGGASGGANTGELFF. CDR3 DNA: TGCAGTGCTAGAGGAGGGGCTAGCGGGGGGGCGAACACCGGGGAGCTGTTTTTT.

The chain joins TRBV5-1 to TRBJ1-2, with 9 bases identical to TRBD1. V shed 4 bases, J shed 8 bases, and the junction held 9 bases outside the gene matches. The V gene's germline CDR1 is SGHRS and CDR2 YFSETQ. This CDR3 comprises 14 residues. Written as DNA, the CDR3 is TGCGCCAGCAGCCCTGAGGGACAGGGTTACGGCTACACCTTC. Its protein is CASSPEGQGYGYTF.

The sample holds a few counts of this clonotype. The chain carries TRBV10-3 and TRBJ1-4; tentatively, D is TRBD1 (5 bases). This CDR3 is built from 15 residues. V dropped 5 bases and J dropped 0 bases, with 10 bases sitting between them. CDR1 ENHRY and CDR2 SYGVKD come from the germline V gene. The CDR3 bases are TGTGCCATCAGTTTGGGGGGGACAACTAATGAAAAACTGTTTTTT. Translated: CAISLGGTTNEKLFF.

This clonotype turned up a few times. The chain uses TRBV20-1 and TRBJ2-5; D is perhaps TRBD2 (6 bases). Trimming left V 6 bases short and J 5 bases short, with 13 bases between. The CDR3 sequence is 12 residues long. The germline gives CDR1 DFQATT, CDR2 SNEGSKA (reference sequence). The CDR3, as DNA: TGCAGTGCCGGGGAGGTCCGGGAGACCCAGTACTTC. Translated, it gives CSAGEVRETQYF.

This clonotype came up many times. The chain links TRBV7-8 to TRBJ2-2; TRBD1 might be the D (6 bases). The germline V and J ends were trimmed by 2 bases and 9 bases, with 10 bases remaining between them. The germline CDR1 and CDR2 sequences are SGHVS and FQNEAQ. The CDR3 consists of 13 residues. The DNA of the CDR3 is TGTGCCAGCAGCTTAACACAGGGATGGGAGCTGTTTTTT. It translates to CASSLTQGWELFF.

This clonotype occurred a few times. V is TRBV6-5 and J is TRBJ1-2; a possible D gene is TRBD1 (6 bases). The CDR3 sequence is 14 residues long. Germline V gene data show CDR1 as MNHEY and CDR2 as SVGAGI. V lost 4 bases and J lost 4, with 13 bases in between. The DNA for the CDR3 is TGTGCCAGCAGTTCCCGGGACATCGCCTATGGCTACACCTTC. Its protein is CASSSRDIAYGYTF.

In its sample, this clonotype was seen a few times. The chain is built from TRBV4-2 and TRBJ1-2; 9 nucleotides match TRBD1. V trimming: 0 bases; J trimming: 5 bases; junction bases outside the gene matches: 7. In germline, CDR1 is LGHNA, CDR2 YNFKEQ. This CDR3 is 16 amino acids long. The CDR3 nucleotides are TGTGCCAGCAGCCAAGAAACACAGGGGGCGGGATATGGCTACACCTTC. This translates into CASSQETQGAGYGYTF.

This chain joins TRBV20-1 and TRBJ1-6; TRBD1 is a possible D gene (6 bases). The CDR3 runs 15 residues. Germline V lookup: CDR1 DFQATT, CDR2 SNEGSKA (reference sequence). V lost 1 base and J 8 bases, leaving 15 bases between the germline ends. The CDR3 DNA is TGCAGTGCTAGAGCAGAGGGGGTCCTAGATTCACCCCTCCACTTT. This sequence encodes CSARAEGVLDSPLHF.

The V gene is TRBV28, the J gene TRBJ1-4; weak D call: TRBD1 (5 bases). The CDR3 is made up of 14 amino acids. CDR1 is MDHEN and CDR2 is SYDVKM in the germline V gene. V lost 7 bases to trimming and J lost 7 bases, with 16 bases between them. The CDR3 protein is CASNVGGTFEKLFF. The DNA for the CDR3 is TGTGCCAGCAACGTCGGGGGTACGTTTGAAAAACTGTTTTTT.

This clonotype appeared a few times. The V and J genes are TRBV7-6 and TRBJ2-2, with D unclear. The germline gives CDR1 SGHVS, CDR2 FNYEAQ. This CDR3 comprises 15 residues. Trimming shortened V by 3 bases and J by 6 bases, and 14 bases separated the two germline ends. The DNA of the CDR3 is TGTGCCAGCAGCTTCCCCCTTCTACATGCCGGGGAGCTGTTTTTT. Its translation is CASSFPLLHAGELFF.

This clonotype was counted a single time. V usage is TRBV7-9 and J usage is TRBJ2-1, with D perhaps matching TRBD1 (6 bases). The V gene's germline CDR1 is SEHNR and CDR2 FQNEAQ (reference sequence). V dropped 5 bases and J dropped 8 bases, with 10 bases sitting between them. The CDR3 runs to 12 residues. The CDR3 loop reads CASSTQGYEQFF. The DNA for the CDR3 is TGTGCCAGCAGCACACAGGGATATGAGCAGTTCTTC. Combining the CDR3 with reference TRBV7-9 and TRBJ2-1 gives the whole variable domain DTGVSQNPRHKITKRGQNVTFRCDPISEHNRLYWYRQTLGQGPEFLTYFQNEAQLEKSRLLSDRFSAERPKGSFSTLEIQRTEQGDSAMYLCASSTQGYEQFFGPGTRLTVL.

This clonotype has ten or more counts. The V and J genes are TRBV6-2 or TRBV6-3 and TRBJ1-5; 8 nucleotides match TRBD1. There are 16 residues in the CDR3. Unmatched junction bases numbered 7, after V lost 5 bases and J lost 1 base. Germline V gives CDR1 MNHEY, CDR2 SVGEGT. CDR3 sequence reads: CASSTFQGASNQPQHF. The CDR3 DNA is TGTGCCAGCAGTACGTTCCAGGGGGCCAGCAATCAGCCCCAGCATTTT.

CDR3 bases: TGCAGTGCTAGTCACAGGGCTAACTATGGCTACACCTTC. Its translation: CSASHRANYGYTF. The chain employs TRBV20-1 and TRBJ1-2; weak D call: TRBD1 (6 bases). CDR3 length: 13 amino acids. CDR1 is DFQATT, CDR2 SNEGSKA, per germline (reference sequence). V lost 3 bases and J 0 bases, leaving 8 bases between the germline ends.

A few counts support this clonotype. The chain is built from TRBV28 and TRBJ2-7, with D possibly called TRBD1 or TRBD2 (6 bases each). CDR3 length: 16 residues. Germline CDR1 reads MDHEN; CDR2 reads SYDVKM. The V and J ends lost 4 bases and 0 bases respectively, with 16 bases between them. CDR3: CASSSGAAGFSYEQYF. In DNA form, the CDR3 reads TGTGCCAGCAGTTCGGGGGCAGCTGGATTCTCCTACGAGCAGTACTTC. The entire variable domain, with the rest obtained from reference TRBV28 and TRBJ2-7, is as follows: DVKVTQSSRYLVKRTGEKVFLECVQDMDHENMFWYRQDPGLGLRLIYFSYDVKMKEKGDIPEGYSVSREKKERFSLILESASTNQTSMYLCASSSGAAGFSYEQYFGPGTRLTVT.

As regards this clonotype: At one end the junction does not follow the germline gene, possibly because of a read error. The genes are TRBV11-2 and TRBJ1-1; D is unresolved. The CDR3 length is 12 residues. Per germline, CDR1 SGHAT and CDR2 FQNNGV. The CDR3 DNA is TGTGCCATCAGCTTTGGAAACACTGAAGCTTTCTTT. Protein: CAISFGNTEAFF.

This clonotype was picked up many times. The DNA for the CDR3 is TGTGCCAGCAGCTTAGCATCGGCAGGCCTCTCTGGAAACACCATATATTTT. It yields the protein CASSLASAGLSGNTIYF. The chain carries TRBV7-2 and TRBJ1-3; D unclear. CDR3 length: 17 residues. Trimming took 0 bases from V and 0 from J, leaving 12 bases between them. CDR1 is SGHTA and CDR2 is FQGNSA in the germline V gene.

This clonotype was seen at least ten times. This sequence joins TRBV20-1 and TRBJ2-5; 7 positions match TRBD1. The germline V gene encodes CDR1 DFQATT and CDR2 SNEGSKA (reference sequence). The CDR3 runs 13 residues. CDR3 protein: CSLLGTEQETQYF. CDR3 bases: TGCAGCCTGCTGGGGACAGAGCAAGAGACCCAGTACTTC.